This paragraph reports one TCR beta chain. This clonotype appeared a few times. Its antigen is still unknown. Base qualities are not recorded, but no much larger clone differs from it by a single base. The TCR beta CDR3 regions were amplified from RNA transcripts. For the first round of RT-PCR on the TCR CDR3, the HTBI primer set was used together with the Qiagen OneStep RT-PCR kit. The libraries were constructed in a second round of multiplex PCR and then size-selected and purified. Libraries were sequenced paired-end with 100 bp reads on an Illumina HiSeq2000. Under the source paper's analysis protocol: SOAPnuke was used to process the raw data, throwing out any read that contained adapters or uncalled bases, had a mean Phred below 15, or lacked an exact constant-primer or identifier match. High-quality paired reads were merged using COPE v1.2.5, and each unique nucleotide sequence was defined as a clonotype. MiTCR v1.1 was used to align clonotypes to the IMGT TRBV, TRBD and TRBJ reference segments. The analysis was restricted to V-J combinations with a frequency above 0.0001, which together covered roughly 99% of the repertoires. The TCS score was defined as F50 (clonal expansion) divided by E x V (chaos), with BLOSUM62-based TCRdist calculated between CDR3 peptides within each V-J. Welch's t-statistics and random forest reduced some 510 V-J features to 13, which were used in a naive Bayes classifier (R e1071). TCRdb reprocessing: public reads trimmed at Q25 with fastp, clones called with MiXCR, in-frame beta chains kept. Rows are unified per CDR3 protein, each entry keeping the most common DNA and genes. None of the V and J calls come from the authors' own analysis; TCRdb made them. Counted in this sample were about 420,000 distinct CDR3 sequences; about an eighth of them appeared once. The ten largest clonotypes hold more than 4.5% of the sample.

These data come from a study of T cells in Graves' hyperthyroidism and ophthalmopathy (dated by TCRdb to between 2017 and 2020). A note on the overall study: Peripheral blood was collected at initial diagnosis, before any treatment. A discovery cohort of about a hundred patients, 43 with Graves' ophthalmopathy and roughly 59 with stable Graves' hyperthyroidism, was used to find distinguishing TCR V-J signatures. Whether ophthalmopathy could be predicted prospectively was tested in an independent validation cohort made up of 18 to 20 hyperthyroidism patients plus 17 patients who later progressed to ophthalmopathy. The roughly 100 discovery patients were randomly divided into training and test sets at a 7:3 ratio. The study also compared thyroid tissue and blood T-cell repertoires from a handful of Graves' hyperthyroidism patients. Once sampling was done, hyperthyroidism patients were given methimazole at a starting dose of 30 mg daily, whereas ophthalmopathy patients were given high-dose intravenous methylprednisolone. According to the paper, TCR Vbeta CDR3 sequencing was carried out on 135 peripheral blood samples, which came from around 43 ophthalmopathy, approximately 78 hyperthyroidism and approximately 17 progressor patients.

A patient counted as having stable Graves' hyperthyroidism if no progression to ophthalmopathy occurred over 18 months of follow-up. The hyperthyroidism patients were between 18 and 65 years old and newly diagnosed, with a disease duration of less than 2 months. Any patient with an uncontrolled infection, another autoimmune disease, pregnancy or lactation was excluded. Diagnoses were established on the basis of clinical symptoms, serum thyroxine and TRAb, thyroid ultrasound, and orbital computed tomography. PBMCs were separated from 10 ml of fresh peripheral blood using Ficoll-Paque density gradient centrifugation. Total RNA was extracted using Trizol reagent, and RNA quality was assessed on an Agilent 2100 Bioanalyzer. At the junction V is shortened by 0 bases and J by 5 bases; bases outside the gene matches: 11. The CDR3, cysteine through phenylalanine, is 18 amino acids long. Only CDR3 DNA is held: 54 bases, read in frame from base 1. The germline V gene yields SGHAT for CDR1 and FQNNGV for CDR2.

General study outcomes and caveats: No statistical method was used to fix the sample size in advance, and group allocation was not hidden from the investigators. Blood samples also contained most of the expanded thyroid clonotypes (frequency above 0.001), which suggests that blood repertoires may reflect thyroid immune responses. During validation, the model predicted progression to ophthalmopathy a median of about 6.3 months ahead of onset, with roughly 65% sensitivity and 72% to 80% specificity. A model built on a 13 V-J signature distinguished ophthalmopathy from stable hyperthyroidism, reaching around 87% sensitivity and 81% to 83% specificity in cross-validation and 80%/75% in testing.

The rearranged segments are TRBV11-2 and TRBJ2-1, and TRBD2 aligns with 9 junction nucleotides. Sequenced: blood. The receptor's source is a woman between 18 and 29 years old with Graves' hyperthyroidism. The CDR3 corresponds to CASSLEWTSAGAHNEQFF. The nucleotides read TGTGCCAGCAGCTTAGAGTGGACTAGCGCGGGAGCTCACAATGAGCAGTTCTTC.